Included here is one T cell receptor (beta chain) sequence, with context. There is no known antigen for this receptor. No base quality values were provided; no much bigger clone lies one nucleotide off. The sample originates from a study of cytomegalovirus exposure and HLA in healthy donors (dated by TCRdb to about 2017). For the wider study: An earlier analysis of approximately 640 of the donors reported 250 to 300 Gb of sequence data and around 120 million unique TCR beta sequences from some 180 million T cells. An early release that covered 500 to 800 HLA-typed donors contained approximately 300 gigabases of sequencing data and tens of millions of unique TCR sequences. The genetic ancestry cluster associated with self-reported Caucasian donors included over 65% of the approximately 430 genotyped donors. The study aimed to test whether cataloging public T cell receptors could reveal signatures of past pathogen exposure. The T cell repertoires of some 700 subjects were profiled by immunosequencing and related to cytomegalovirus serostatus. Along with the roughly 670-subject first cohort, a separate validation cohort of more than 90 different subjects was used. To predict cytomegalovirus infection status, the study brought together high-throughput TCR immunosequencing, statistical association of individual TCRs with disease status, and machine learning. A later analysis re-analyzed previously published TCR beta repertoires from 550 to 700 donors and added high-resolution HLA genotyping to study TCR occurrence patterns. In the later analysis, no new phenotypic data were used to find candidate immune exposures; instead, reliance was placed on TCR beta sequences and their occurrence across donors. An earlier analysis of approximately 640 of the donors applied high-throughput TCR beta sequencing to assess whether each TCR beta V gene segment acted as functional or pseudogenic. Donor age, sex, ethnicity and CMV serostatus were compiled together with the repertoire data. Genome-wide SNP genotypes for about three fifths of the 666 donors were used in a later genetic analysis, which treated that subset as a discovery cohort. Every repertoire in the discovery cohort had been generated on one and the same sequencing platform. HLA typing covered class I and class II loci at four-digit resolution. The number of typed donors differed by locus: roughly 620-640 for A, B, C, DRB1 and DQB1; approximately 540 for DQA1; fewer than 610 for DPA1; and roughly 450 for DPB1. Several DR-DQ haplotypes were handled as single units for association and clustering because linkage in the cohort was strong. Among 398 genotyped donors of the cohort, an average of about 240,000 unique TCR beta nucleotide sequences were sequenced per donor, around 18% of them non-productive. Broader findings and caveats from the paper: The only immune exposure information available for the cohort was CMV serostatus. A cluster of highly shared sequence variants was judged likely to represent a technical artifact of the sequencing pipeline. According to a later analysis, parvovirus B19, influenza, CMV and Epstein-Barr virus appeared linked to several top co-occurrence clusters. The authors suggested that the approach could potentially be generalized to other disease states and immunological phenotypes. In both the original and validation cohorts, the classifier was reported to diagnose cytomegalovirus status with high specificity and sensitivity. Most CMV-associated TCR beta chains appeared to be HLA-restricted in a later analysis, and the HLA associations seemed to be driven largely by CMV exposure. In the study, approximately 150 TCR beta chains were listed as associated with cytomegalovirus. A further reported finding was that TCR beta sequences accurately predicted the HLA-A and HLA-B alleles for most subjects in the first cohort. Most TCR sequences were observed very rarely across donors, whereas some public TCRs were present in many individuals. A few of the identified cytomegalovirus-associated TCR beta chains were confirmed in vitro to be specific for cytomegalovirus antigens. The cohort was sequenced for TCR beta chains only, and without alpha or paired-chain data the features that could be detected were limited. When HLA alleles, especially DR and DQ, strongly co-occurred, attributing TCR associations to individual alleles was difficult. Sequencing depth was assumed to be roughly uniform across donors in the presence/absence analyses, though that assumption may not hold. Approximately 16 rarely observed V segments, including chromosome 9 orphons, were excluded from the earlier analysis of several hundred of the donors because counts were too low. In a later analysis, the rate of TCR association differed among HLA loci, with DRB1 alleles having the most associated TCRs and HLA-C alleles having the fewest. Some IMGT-functional V segments, including TRBV6-2 and TRBV6-3, could not be distinguished by the 87-base-pair reads and were therefore excluded. In a later genetic analysis, fewer N-insertions in productive TCRs were reported among donors in an Asian-associated ancestry cluster than the roughly 700-donor mean. Compared with equally common non-associated chains, HLA-associated TCR beta chains in a later analysis were more clonally expanded and had lower generation probabilities. In a later analysis, some 18,000 TCR beta sequences were associated with specific HLA alleles at a false discovery rate of 0.05. Correlated functional status among segregating V segments might reflect linkage disequilibrium, but an unknown experimental factor could not be ruled out. A later genetic analysis associated a missense DCLRE1C variant with V-gene and J-gene trimming of TCR beta chains, and an independent cohort replicated the association. An earlier analysis of around 500 of the donors showed that most TCR beta V segments appeared in productive rearrangements either about 87% or about 30% of the time, which broadly matched IMGT annotations. Because HLA typing was unavailable for some donors at each locus, only the typed subset was used in association tests.

The cohort was made up of 500 to 800 healthy bone marrow donors. At the time of sampling, every cohort member was nominally healthy, though immune exposures that went unrecorded were likely present. Of the 700 or so cohort members, 250 to 300 had a positive CMV serostatus and just over 350 had a negative one, while no CMV serostatus was recorded for the donor. Every donor gave a peripheral blood sample, and the peripheral blood mononuclear cells from that sample were used for TCR beta sequencing. Genomic DNA was extracted from the blood cell samples with the Qiagen DNeasy Blood Extraction Kit. The receptor library was made with the immunoSEQ multiplex PCR assay. The multiplex PCR relied on a mix of 60 forward primers for TCR Vbeta segments and 13 reverse primers for TCR Jbeta segments. The CDR3 region of rearranged TCR beta genes was amplified from genomic DNA by a multiplex PCR assay. Amplified TCR beta libraries were sequenced as 87-base-pair reads on the Illumina HiSeq System. Concerning the study's data processing: In a later analysis, 70 million to 95 million unique TCR beta chains were counted across the approximately 620 repertoires, and roughly 11 million of these chains were shared by at least two donors. To remove PCR and sequencing errors, raw reads were error-corrected and collapsed into unique sequences using a nearest-neighbor algorithm that merged closely related sequences. CDR3 sequences were aligned to IMGT reference sequences to assign V, D and J gene segments. Each retained sequence needed at least a six-nucleotide match to both a V gene segment and a J gene segment. Rearrangements were classified as productive when the CDR3 lacked stop codons and remained in frame with V and J, and all other rearrangements were classified as non-productive. Following IMGT convention, CDR3 was defined as the stretch from the second conserved V-encoded cysteine up to the conserved J-encoded phenylalanine. The earlier analysis of approximately 590 of the donors excluded any sequence lacking an unambiguous match to a single V gene segment. In an earlier analysis of a few hundred of the donors, V segments were called functional above 56.7% productive rearrangements and were called segregating when the between-donor standard deviation exceeded 5%. To diagnose cytomegalovirus status from the catalog of TCR beta chain sequences, a statistical classification framework was built. In a later analysis, V and J genes were assigned by comparing TCR nucleotide sequences against IMGT/GENE-DB human TR gene sequences. In a later analysis, CDR3 sequences and most-parsimonious VDJ recombination scenarios were assigned using the TCRdist pipeline. In a later analysis, each TCR beta chain was defined by its CDR3 amino acid sequence together with its V-gene family, and reads lacking a unique V-gene family were excluded. A later analysis removed 550 to 650 highly shared, low-generation-probability nucleotide sequences to deal with suspected cross-contamination and a sequencing artifact. A later analysis calculated a clonal expansion index for each public chain from normalized within-repertoire ranks of inferred template counts. Generation probabilities in a later analysis came from a VDJ recombination model fitted to out-of-frame rearrangements, and those results were checked against IGoR. Hypergeometric tests were used in a later analysis to score TCR-TCR, TCR-HLA and TCR-CMV co-occurrence, with a repertoire-size bias correction applied to the TCR pairs. In a later analysis, false discovery rates were estimated by permuting HLA or CMV assignments 20 times. A later analysis grouped co-occurring TCRs with DBSCAN, adding TCRdist sequence similarity when clustering within HLA-allele-positive subsets. Co-occurrence clustering excluded repertoires with fewer than 30,000 or more than 120,000 public chains, plus five with anomalous nucleotide sharing. Here the immuneACCESS table is served through TCRdb, limited to in-frame sequences with V and J called. Missing clones are a known gap in these copies; in checked studies unresolved V genes cover under half, and the rest lacks a known reason. Clone size and the V and J calls come from that table; the DNA yielded D and trimming. The sample table contains about 52,000 clones; only one count was recorded for about 50% of them. The top ten hold approximately 10% of the sample.

The germline V gene (reference sequence) specifies PRHDT as CDR1 and FYEKMQ as CDR2. The CDR3 holds 15 amino acids from the cysteine to the phenylalanine. Only the CDR3 DNA is retained, 45 bases long and in frame from the first base. V lost 5 bases and J lost 1 base; the stretch between them is 15 bases long. Here the chain combines TRBV13 and TRBJ2-7, and possibly TRBD1, on 8 matching bases. The origin of this receptor is a human donor in good health. The specimen was PBMCs. The DNA reads as follows: TGTGCCAGCAGCAAACAGGGGGGGCGATCCTACGAGCAGTACTTC. This gives the protein CASSKQGGRSYEQYF.